The sequence of this T cell receptor beta chain was determined in a study of T cell responses to AZD1222 COVID-19 vaccine. Sequencing used immunoSEQ multiplex PCR; TCRdb keeps in-frame clones, though not all of them. Here the sample spans more than 100,000 clones, 85% to 90% being singletons. The germline V and J ends were trimmed by 2 bases and 3 bases, with 3 bases remaining between them. In germline, CDR1 is LGHDT, CDR2 YNNKEL (reference sequence). The CDR3 loop spans 12 amino acids. The source was peripheral blood, collected on day 0 of AZD1222 vaccination. The receptor was isolated from an adult in good health. The chain uses TRBV3-1 (or the pseudogene TRBV3-2) and TRBJ2-3; D is uncertain. The CDR3 loop is CASSQMTDTQYF. For the CDR3, the DNA is TGTGCCAGCAGCCAAATGACAGATACGCAGTATTTT.